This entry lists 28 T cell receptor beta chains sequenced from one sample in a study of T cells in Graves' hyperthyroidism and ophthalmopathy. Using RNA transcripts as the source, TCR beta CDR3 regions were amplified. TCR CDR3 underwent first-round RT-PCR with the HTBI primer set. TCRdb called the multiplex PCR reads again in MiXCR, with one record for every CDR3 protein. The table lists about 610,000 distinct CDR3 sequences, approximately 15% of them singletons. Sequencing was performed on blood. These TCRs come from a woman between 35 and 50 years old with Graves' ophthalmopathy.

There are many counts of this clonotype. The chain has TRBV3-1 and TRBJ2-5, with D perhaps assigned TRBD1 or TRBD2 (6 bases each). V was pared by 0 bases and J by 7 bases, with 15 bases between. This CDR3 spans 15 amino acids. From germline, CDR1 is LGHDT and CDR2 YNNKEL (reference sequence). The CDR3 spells CASSQEGPGAGTQYF. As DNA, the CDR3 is TGTGCCAGCAGCCAAGAAGGCCCGGGGGCGGGGACCCAGTACTTC.

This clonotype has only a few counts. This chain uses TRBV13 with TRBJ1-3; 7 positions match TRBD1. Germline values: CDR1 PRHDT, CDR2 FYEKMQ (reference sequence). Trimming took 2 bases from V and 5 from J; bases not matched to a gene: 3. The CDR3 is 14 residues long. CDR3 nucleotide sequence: TGTGCCAGCAGCTTACGACAGGGAAGAAACACCATATATTTT. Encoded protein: CASSLRQGRNTIYF.

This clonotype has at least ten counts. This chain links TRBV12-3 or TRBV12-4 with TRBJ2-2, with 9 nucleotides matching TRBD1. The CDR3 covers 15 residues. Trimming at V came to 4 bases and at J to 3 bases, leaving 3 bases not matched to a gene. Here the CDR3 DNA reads TGTGCCAGCAGTTACAGGGGGCCATACACCGGGGAGCTGTTTTTT. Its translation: CASSYRGPYTGELFF.

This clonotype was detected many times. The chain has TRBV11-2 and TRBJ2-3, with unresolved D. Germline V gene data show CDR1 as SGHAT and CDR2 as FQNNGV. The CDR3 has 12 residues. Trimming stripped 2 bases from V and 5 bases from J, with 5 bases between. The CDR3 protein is CASSLTEDTQYF. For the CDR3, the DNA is TGTGCCAGCAGCTTAACAGAAGATACGCAGTATTTT.

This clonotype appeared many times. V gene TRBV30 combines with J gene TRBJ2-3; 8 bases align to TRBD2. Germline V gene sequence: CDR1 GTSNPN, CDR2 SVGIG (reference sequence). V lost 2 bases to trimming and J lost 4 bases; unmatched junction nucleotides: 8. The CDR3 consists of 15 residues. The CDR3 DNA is TGTGCCTGGAGTCCGGGGAGCGGGGGCGCAGATACGCAGTATTTT. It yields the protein CAWSPGSGGADTQYF.

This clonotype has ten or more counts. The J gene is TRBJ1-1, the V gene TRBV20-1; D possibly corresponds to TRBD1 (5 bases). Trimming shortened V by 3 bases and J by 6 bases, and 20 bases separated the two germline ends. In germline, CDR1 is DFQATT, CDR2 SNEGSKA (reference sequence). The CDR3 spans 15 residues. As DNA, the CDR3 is TGCAGTGCTAGCGGTAACGGGGTCCCGGGGGCTGAAGCTTTCTTT. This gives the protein CSASGNGVPGAEAFF.

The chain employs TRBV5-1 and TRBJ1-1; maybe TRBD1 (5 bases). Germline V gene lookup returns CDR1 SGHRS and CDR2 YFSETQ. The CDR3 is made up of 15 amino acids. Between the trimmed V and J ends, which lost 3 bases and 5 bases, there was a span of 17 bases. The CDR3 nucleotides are TGCGCCAGCAGCTCTTTCGACAGCCGAACAACTGAAGCTTTCTTT. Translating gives CASSSFDSRTTEAFF.

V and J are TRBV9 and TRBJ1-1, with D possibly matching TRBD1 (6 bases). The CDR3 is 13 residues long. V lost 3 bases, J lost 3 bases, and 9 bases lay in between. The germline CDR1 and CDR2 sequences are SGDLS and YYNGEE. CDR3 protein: CASSAEGDTEAFF. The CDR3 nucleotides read TGTGCCAGCAGCGCCGAGGGGGACACTGAAGCTTTCTTT.

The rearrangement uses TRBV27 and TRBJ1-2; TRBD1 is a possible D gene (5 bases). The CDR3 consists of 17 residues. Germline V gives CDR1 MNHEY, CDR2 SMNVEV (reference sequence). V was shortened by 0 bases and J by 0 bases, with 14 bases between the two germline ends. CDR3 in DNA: TGTGCCAGCAGTTTATCGGGTCCAGGGAGCGCTAACTATGGCTACACCTTC. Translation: CASSLSGPGSANYGYTF.

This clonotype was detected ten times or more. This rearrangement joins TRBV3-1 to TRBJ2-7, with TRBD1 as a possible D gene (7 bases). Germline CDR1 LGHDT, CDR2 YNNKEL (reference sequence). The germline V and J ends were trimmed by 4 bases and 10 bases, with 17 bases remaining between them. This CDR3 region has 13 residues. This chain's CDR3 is CASSPTDQGGQYF. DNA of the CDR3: TGTGCCAGCAGCCCGACCGACCAGGGGGGACAGTACTTC.

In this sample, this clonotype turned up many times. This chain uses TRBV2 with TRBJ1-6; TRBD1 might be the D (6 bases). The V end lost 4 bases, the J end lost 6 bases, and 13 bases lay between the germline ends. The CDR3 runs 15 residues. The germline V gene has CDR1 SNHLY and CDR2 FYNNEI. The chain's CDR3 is CASSGDTGPNSPLHF. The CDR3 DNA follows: TGTGCCAGCAGTGGGGACACAGGGCCTAATTCACCCCTCCACTTT.

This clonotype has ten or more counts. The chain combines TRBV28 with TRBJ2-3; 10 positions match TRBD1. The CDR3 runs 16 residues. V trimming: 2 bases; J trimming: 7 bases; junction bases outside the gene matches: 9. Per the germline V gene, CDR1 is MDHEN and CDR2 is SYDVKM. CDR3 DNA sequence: TGTGCCAGCAGTTTAGTACCGGGACAGGGGTCTAATACGCAGTATTTT. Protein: CASSLVPGQGSNTQYF.

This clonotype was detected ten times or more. The CDR3 loop is CASHHSGGAQETQYF. The DNA for the CDR3 is TGTGCCAGCCATCACAGCGGGGGGGCCCAAGAGACCCAGTACTTC. The chain links TRBV11-2 to TRBJ2-5; 10 nucleotides align to TRBD2. The germline gives CDR1 SGHAT, CDR2 FQNNGV. The CDR3 sequence is 15 residues long. Trimming at V came to 8 bases and at J to 1 base, leaving 7 bases not matched to a gene.

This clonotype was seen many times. The CDR3 reads CSALQGARTEAFF. The CDR3 bases are TGCAGCGCCTTACAGGGGGCTAGGACTGAAGCTTTCTTT. The chain joins TRBV29-1 to TRBJ1-1, with 9 positions matching TRBD1. The CDR3 spans 13 residues. V lost 7 bases to trimming and J lost 5 bases; unmatched junction nucleotides: 8. Germline V gives CDR1 SQVTM, CDR2 ANQGSEA.

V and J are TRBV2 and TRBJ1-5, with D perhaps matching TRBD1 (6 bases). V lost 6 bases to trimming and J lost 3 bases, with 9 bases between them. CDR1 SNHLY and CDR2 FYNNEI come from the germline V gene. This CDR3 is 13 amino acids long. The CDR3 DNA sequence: TGTGCCAGCAGAACAGGGACCAATCAGCCCCAGCATTTT. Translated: CASRTGTNQPQHF.

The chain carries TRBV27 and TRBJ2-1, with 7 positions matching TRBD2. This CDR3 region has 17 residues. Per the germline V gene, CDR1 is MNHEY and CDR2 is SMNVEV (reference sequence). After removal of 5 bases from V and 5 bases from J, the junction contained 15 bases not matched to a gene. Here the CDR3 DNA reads TGTGCCAGCAGTCGACAGTTTTCACGGGGGGTAAACAATGAGCAGTTCTTC. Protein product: CASSRQFSRGVNNEQFF.

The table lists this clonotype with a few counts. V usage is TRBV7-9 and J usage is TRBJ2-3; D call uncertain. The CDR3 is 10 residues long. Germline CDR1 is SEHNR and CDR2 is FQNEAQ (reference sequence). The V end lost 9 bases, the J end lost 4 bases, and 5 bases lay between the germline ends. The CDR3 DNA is TGTGCCAGGTTTGCAGATACGCAGTATTTT. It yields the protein CARFADTQYF.

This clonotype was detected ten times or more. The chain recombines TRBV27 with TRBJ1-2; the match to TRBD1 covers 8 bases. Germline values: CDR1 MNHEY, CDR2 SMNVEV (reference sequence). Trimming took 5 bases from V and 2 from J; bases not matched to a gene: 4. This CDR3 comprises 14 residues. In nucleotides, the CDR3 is TGTGCCAGCAGTGTGGACAGGGCCAACTATGGCTACACCTTC. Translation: CASSVDRANYGYTF.

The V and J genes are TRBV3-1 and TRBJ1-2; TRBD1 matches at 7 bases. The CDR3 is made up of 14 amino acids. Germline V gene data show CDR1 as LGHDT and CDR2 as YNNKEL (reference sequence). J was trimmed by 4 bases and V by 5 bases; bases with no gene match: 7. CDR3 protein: CASSYHRDSYGYTF. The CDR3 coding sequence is TGTGCCAGCAGCTATCACAGGGACAGCTATGGCTACACCTTC.

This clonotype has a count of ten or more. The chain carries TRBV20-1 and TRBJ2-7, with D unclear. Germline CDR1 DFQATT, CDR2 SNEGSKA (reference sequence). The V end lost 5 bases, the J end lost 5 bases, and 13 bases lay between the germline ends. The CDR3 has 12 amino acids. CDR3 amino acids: CSAAINLHEQYF. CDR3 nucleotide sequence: TGCAGTGCTGCCATTAATCTTCACGAGCAGTACTTC.

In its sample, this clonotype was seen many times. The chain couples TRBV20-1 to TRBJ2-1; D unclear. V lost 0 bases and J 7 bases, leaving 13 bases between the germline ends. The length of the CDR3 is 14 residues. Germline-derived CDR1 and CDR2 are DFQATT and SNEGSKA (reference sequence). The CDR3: CSARDPRAENEQFF. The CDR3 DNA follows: TGCAGTGCTAGAGACCCACGGGCGGAGAATGAGCAGTTCTTC.

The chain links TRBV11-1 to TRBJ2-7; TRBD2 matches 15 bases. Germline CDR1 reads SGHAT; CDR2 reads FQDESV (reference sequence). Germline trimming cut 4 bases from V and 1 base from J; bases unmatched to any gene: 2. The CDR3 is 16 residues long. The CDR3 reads CASSSGTSGRSYEQYF. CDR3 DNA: TGTGCCAGCAGCTCCGGGACTAGCGGGAGGTCCTACGAGCAGTACTTC.

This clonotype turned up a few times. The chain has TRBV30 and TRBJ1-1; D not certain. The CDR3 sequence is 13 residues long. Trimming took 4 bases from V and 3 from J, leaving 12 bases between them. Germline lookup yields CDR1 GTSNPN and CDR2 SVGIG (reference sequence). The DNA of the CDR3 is TGTGCCTGGAAGCGGGCGGTGGACACTGAAGCTTTCTTT. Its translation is CAWKRAVDTEAFF.

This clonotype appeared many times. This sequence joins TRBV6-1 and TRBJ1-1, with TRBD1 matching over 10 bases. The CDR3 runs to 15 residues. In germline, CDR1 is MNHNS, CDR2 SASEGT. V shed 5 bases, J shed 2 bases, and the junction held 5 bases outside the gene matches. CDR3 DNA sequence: TGTGCCAGCAGTCCCGACAGGGGGCTAAACACTGAAGCTTTCTTT. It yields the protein CASSPDRGLNTEAFF.

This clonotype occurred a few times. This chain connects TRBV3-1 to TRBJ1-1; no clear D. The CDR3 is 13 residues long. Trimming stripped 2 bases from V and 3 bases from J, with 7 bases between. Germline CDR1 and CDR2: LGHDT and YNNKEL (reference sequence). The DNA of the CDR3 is TGTGCCAGCAGCCAACAGTCGGACACTGAAGCTTTCTTT. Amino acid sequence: CASSQQSDTEAFF. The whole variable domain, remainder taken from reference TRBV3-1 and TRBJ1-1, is DTAVSQTPKYLVTQMGNDKSIKCEQNLGHDTMYWYKQDSKKFLKIMFSYNNKELIINETVPNRFSPKSPDKAHLNLHINSLELGDSAVYFCASSQQSDTEAFFGQGTRLTVV.

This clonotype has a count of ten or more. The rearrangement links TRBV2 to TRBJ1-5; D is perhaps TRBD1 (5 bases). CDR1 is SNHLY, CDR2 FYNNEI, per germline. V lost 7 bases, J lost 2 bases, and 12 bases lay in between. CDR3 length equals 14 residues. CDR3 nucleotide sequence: TGTGCCAGCAACCCGAGGGGTGGCAATCAGCCCCAGCATTTT. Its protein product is CASNPRGGNQPQHF.

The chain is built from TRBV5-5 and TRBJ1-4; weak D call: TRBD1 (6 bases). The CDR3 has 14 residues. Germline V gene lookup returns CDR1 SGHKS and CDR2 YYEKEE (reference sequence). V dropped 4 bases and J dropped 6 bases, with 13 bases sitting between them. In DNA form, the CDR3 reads TGTGCCAGCAGCCGAGCGTGGACAGATGAAAAACTGTTTTTT. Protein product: CASSRAWTDEKLFF. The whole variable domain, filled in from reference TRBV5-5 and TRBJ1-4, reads DAGVTQSPTHLIKTRGQQVTLRCSPISGHKSVSWYQQVLGQGPQFIFQYYEKEERGRGNFPDRFSARQFPNYSSELNVNALLLGDSALYLCASSRAWTDEKLFFGSGTQLSVL.

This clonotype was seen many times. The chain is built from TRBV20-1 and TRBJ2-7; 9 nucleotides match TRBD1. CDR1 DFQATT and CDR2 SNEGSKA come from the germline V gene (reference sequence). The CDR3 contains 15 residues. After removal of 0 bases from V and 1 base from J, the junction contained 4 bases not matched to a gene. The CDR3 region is CSAREPTGGSYEQYF. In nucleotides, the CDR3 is TGCAGTGCTAGAGAGCCGACAGGGGGGTCCTACGAGCAGTACTTC.